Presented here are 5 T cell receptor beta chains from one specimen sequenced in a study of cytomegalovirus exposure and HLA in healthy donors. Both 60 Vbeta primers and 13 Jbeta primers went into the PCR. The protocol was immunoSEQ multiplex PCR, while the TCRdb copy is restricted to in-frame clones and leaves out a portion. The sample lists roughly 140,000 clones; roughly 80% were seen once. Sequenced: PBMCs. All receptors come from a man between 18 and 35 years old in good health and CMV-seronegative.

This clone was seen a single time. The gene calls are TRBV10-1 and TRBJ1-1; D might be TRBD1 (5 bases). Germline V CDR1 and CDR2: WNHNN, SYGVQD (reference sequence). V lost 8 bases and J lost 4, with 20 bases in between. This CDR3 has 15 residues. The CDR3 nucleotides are TGCGCCAGCCCTTTCCTCTGGGGAAGGGGCACTGAAGCTTTCTTT. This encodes CASPFLWGRGTEAFF.

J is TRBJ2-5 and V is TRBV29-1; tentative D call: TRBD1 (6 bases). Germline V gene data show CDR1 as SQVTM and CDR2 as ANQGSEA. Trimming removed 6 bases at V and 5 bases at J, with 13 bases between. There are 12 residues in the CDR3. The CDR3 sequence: CSVDRTLETQYF. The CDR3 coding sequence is TGCAGCGTCGACAGGACTTTGGAGACCCAGTACTTC. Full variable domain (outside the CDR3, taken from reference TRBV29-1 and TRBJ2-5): SAVISQKPSRDICQRGTSLTIQCQVDSQVTMMFWYRQQPGQSLTLIATANQGSEATYESGFVIDKFPISRPNLTFSTLTVSNMSPEDSSIYLCSVDRTLETQYFGPGTRLLVL.

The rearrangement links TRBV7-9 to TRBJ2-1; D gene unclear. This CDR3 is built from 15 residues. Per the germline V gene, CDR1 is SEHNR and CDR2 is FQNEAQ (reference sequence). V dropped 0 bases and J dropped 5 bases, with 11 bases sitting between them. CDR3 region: CASSLASIIDNEQFF. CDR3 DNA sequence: TGTGCCAGCAGCTTAGCGTCCATCATTGACAATGAGCAGTTCTTC.

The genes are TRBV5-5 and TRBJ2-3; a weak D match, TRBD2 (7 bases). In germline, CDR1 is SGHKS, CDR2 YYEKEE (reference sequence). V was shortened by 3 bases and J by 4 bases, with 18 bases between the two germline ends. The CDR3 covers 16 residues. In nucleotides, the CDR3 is TGTGCCAGCAGCTGGGGGGGCGGGATCCGAGCAGATACGCAGTATTTT. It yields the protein CASSWGGGIRADTQYF. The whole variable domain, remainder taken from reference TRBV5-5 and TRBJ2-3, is DAGVTQSPTHLIKTRGQQVTLRCSPISGHKSVSWYQQVLGQGPQFIFQYYEKEERGRGNFPDRFSARQFPNYSSELNVNALLLGDSALYLCASSWGGGIRADTQYFGPGTRLTVL.

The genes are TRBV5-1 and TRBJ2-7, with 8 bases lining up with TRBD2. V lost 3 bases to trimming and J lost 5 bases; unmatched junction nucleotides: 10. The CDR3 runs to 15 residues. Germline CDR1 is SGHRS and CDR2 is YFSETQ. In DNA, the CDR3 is TGCGCCAGCAGCTCCCTTACGGGAGGGTATAACGAGCAGTACTTC. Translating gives CASSSLTGGYNEQYF. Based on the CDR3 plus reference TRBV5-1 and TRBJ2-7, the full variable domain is KAGVTQTPRYLIKTRGQQVTLSCSPISGHRSVSWYQQTPGQGLQFLFEYFSETQRNKGNFPGRFSGRQFSNSRSEMNVSTLELGDSALYLCASSSLTGGYNEQYFGPGTRLTVT.